The 28 T cell receptor beta chains below were found in one sample sequenced in a study of radiation and T cells in renal cell carcinoma. TCRdb's copy holds only in-frame clones and misses some; the assay was immunoSEQ multiplex PCR. Of about 13,000 clones listed, 30% to 35% are singletons. Noted treatment: 15 Gy SBRT to primary tumor, nephrectomy 4 weeks later. The sample in question was tumor tissue, obtained from a patient whose treatment included radiotherapy and nephrectomy. These receptor sequences come from a man aged 60-69 years with renal cell carcinoma.

This chain links TRBV25-1 with TRBJ1-3, with D unresolved. Germline values: CDR1 MGHDK, CDR2 SYGVNS. This CDR3 has 14 residues. Trimming shortened V by 6 bases and J by 0 bases, and 9 bases separated the two germline ends. CDR3 DNA: TGTGCCAGCAGCGTTCCTGGCTCTGGAAACACCATATATTTT. Translated, it gives CASSVPGSGNTIYF.

This rearrangement joins TRBV19 to TRBJ1-6, with D possibly TRBD1 on 5 matching bases. With 9 bases removed from V and 0 bases from J, the gap between germline ends came to 15 bases. CDR1 LNHDA and CDR2 SQIVND come from the germline V gene (reference sequence). The CDR3 runs to 16 residues. The CDR3 DNA is TGTGCCAGCTCCCGGGACTCTAGCTCCTATAATTCACCCCTCCACTTT. It translates to CASSRDSSSYNSPLHF.

This clone was found a few times. The chain couples TRBV4-2 to TRBJ2-1; 8 bases fit TRBD1. This CDR3 has 15 residues. Germline CDR1 and CDR2: LGHNA and YNFKEQ. The V and J ends lost 0 bases and 10 bases, in that order; junction bases with no gene match: 8. The CDR3: CASSQDLGQGKEQFF. CDR3 nucleotides: TGTGCCAGCAGCCAAGATCTTGGACAGGGCAAAGAGCAGTTCTTC.

This sequence joins TRBV9 and TRBJ1-1; D is possibly TRBD1 (5 bases). Trimming removed 9 bases from V and 3 bases from J, with 12 bases in between. Germline V gives CDR1 SGDLS, CDR2 YYNGEE. The CDR3 is 12 amino acids. In DNA, the CDR3 is TGTGCCACCCCCGACAGTTACACTGAAGCTTTCTTT. Residues: CATPDSYTEAFF.

The chain recombines TRBV6-5 with TRBJ1-2; D is perhaps TRBD1 (6 bases). Germline assignment: CDR1 MNHEY and CDR2 SVGAGI. This CDR3 has 16 residues. The V end lost 4 bases, the J end lost 3 bases, and 18 bases lay between the germline ends. The CDR3 bases are TGTGCCAGCAGTTCCGCGGGGGGCCGAGGCTACTATGGCTACACCTTC. Its translation is CASSSAGGRGYYGYTF.

The chain combines TRBV5-6 with TRBJ1-2, with a tentative D call TRBD1 (5 bases). Germline CDR1 SGHDT, CDR2 YYEEEE. The CDR3 extends over 13 amino acids. The V and J ends lost 4 bases and 2 bases respectively, with 9 bases between them. The CDR3 bases are TGTGCCAGCAGCGCAGGGATAAACTATGGCTACACCTTC. Its translation is CASSAGINYGYTF.

The genes are TRBV29-1 and TRBJ1-4; TRBD1 aligns across 7 bases. The CDR3 extends over 14 amino acids. With 5 bases clipped from V and 3 bases from J, the junction kept 6 bases outside the gene matches. The germline gives CDR1 SQVTM, CDR2 ANQGSEA. For the CDR3, the DNA is TGCAGCGTTCAACAGGGGAATCCTAATGAAAAACTGTTTTTT. It yields the protein CSVQQGNPNEKLFF. The whole variable domain, filled in from reference TRBV29-1 and TRBJ1-4, reads SAVISQKPSRDICQRGTSLTIQCQVDSQVTMMFWYRQQPGQSLTLIATANQGSEATYESGFVIDKFPISRPNLTFSTLTVSNMSPEDSSIYLCSVQQGNPNEKLFFGSGTQLSVL.

This sequence joins TRBV20-1 and TRBJ2-1; D gene ambiguous. CDR1 and CDR2 from the germline V gene are DFQATT and SNEGSKA (reference sequence). The length of the CDR3 is 9 residues. With 3 bases removed from V and 10 bases from J, the gap between germline ends came to 4 bases. The CDR3 loop is CSASREQFF. CDR3 in DNA: TGCAGTGCTAGCCGGGAGCAGTTCTTC.

This clone is medium-sized (0.01 to 0.1%) within its sample. At one end the junction does not follow the germline gene, possibly because of a read error. This chain connects TRBV29-1 to TRBJ1-3; 10 bases are a match to TRBD1. The CDR3 is made up of 8 amino acids. Germline CDR1 reads SQVTM; CDR2 reads ANQGSEA. The CDR3 protein is CSVGTGDF. DNA for the CDR3: TGCAGCGTGGGGACAGGGGATTTT.

This chain joins TRBV7-8 and TRBJ2-7, with 9 bases matching TRBD2. The ends lost 10 bases at V and 2 bases at J; junction bases unmatched: 9. This CDR3 comprises 14 residues. Germline CDR1 is SGHVS and CDR2 is FQNEAQ. The CDR3 bases are TGTGCCACAAGAGCGGGGGGCATGACCTACGAGCAGTACTTC. Amino acid sequence: CATRAGGMTYEQYF.

This rearrangement joins TRBV5-6 to TRBJ1-4; D is undetermined. The germline CDR1 and CDR2 sequences are SGHDT and YYEEEE. The CDR3 totals 16 residues. Between the trimmed V and J ends, which lost 3 bases and 0 bases, there was a span of 12 bases. The DNA for the CDR3 is TGTGCCAGCAGCTACACAACTTTTGCAACTAATGAAAAACTGTTTTTT. Residues: CASSYTTFATNEKLFF.

The chain uses TRBV28 and TRBJ1-5; possible D gene TRBD1, 6 bases. Between the trimmed V and J ends, which lost 6 bases and 4 bases, there was a span of 19 bases. CDR1 is MDHEN, CDR2 SYDVKM, per germline. The CDR3 has 16 amino acids. The CDR3 here is CASRGGGYVGNQPQHF. In DNA form, the CDR3 reads TGTGCCAGCAGAGGGGGGGGTTACGTCGGAAATCAGCCCCAGCATTTT.

The chain recombines TRBV5-1 with TRBJ2-2, with 7 bases lining up with TRBD1. With V trimmed by 1 base and J by 6 bases, 6 bases remained unmatched. CDR3 length equals 15 residues. Germline V CDR1 and CDR2: SGHRS, YFSETQ. This CDR3 is CASSLIQGRAGELFF. Written as DNA, the CDR3 is TGCGCCAGCAGCTTGATACAGGGGCGTGCCGGGGAGCTGTTTTTT.

This clone has only a few counts. This chain uses TRBV25-1 with TRBJ2-7; 9 bases line up with TRBD1. The V and J ends lost 4 bases and 2 bases, in that order; junction bases with no gene match: 3. Germline assignment: CDR1 MGHDK and CDR2 SYGVNS. The CDR3 consists of 14 residues. CDR3 residues: CASSARQGAYEQYF. As DNA, the CDR3 is TGTGCCAGCAGTGCTCGACAGGGGGCCTACGAGCAGTACTTC.

The chain recombines TRBV9 with TRBJ2-1, with D perhaps TRBD2 (5 bases). The CDR3 length is 18 residues. Germline V gives CDR1 SGDLS, CDR2 YYNGEE. V was shortened by 3 bases and J by 0 bases, with 19 bases between the two germline ends. The CDR3 DNA reads as TGTGCCAGCAGCGAGCCCCGAGGGAAGCCGAGCTCCTACAATGAGCAGTTCTTC. It codes for CASSEPRGKPSSYNEQFF.

V and J are TRBV5-1 and TRBJ1-2; D gene uncertain. The CDR3 has 11 amino acids. The V gene lost 5 bases and the J gene lost 8 bases, with 10 bases spanning the gap. The germline CDR1 and CDR2 sequences are SGHRS and YFSETQ. In nucleotides, the CDR3 is TGCGCCAGCAGGGGAGAAGGCGGCTACACCTTC. Residues: CASRGEGGYTF.

There are a few counts of this clone. V usage is TRBV4-1 and J usage is TRBJ2-7, with 11 nucleotides matching TRBD2. The V gene end was trimmed by 0 bases and the J gene end by 3 bases; junction bases not matched to a gene: 7. This CDR3 has 17 residues. Germline V gene lookup returns CDR1 MGHRA and CDR2 YSYEKL. The CDR3, as DNA: TGCGCCAGCAGCCAAGATGAGACTAGCGGGGTCTTCTACGAGCAGTACTTC. Amino acids: CASSQDETSGVFYEQYF.

J is TRBJ1-5 and V is TRBV2; 7 positions agree with TRBD1. In germline, CDR1 is SNHLY, CDR2 FYNNEI. V was pared by 4 bases and J by 9 bases, with 9 bases of the junction left unmatched. The CDR3 extends over 14 amino acids. The CDR3 is CASSVQGPSAPQHF. Here the CDR3 DNA reads TGTGCCAGCAGTGTACAGGGGCCCTCGGCGCCCCAGCATTTT. Looking up the rest from reference TRBV2 and TRBJ1-5 gives the full variable domain: EPEVTQTPSHQVTQMGQEVILRCVPISNHLYFYWYRQILGQKVEFLVSFYNNEISEKSEIFDDQFSVERPDGSNFTLKIRSTKLEDSAMYFCASSVQGPSAPQHFGDGTRLSIL.

The genes are TRBV30 and TRBJ1-1; TRBD1 matches 8 bases. The CDR3 is made up of 12 amino acids. CDR1 and CDR2 from the germline V gene are GTSNPN and SVGIG (reference sequence). V lost 5 bases to trimming and J lost 4 bases; unmatched junction nucleotides: 3. The CDR3 DNA is TGTGCCTGGGGACAGGGCGGCACTGAAGCTTTCTTT. It yields the protein CAWGQGGTEAFF. Drawing the rest from reference TRBV30 and TRBJ1-1, the complete variable domain is SQTIHQWPATLVQPVGSPLSLECTVEGTSNPNLYWYRQAAGRGLQLLFYSVGIGQISSEVPQNLSASRPQDRQFILSSKKLLLSDSGFYLCAWGQGGTEAFFGQGTRLTVV.

This chain links TRBV4-1 with TRBJ2-1; TRBD2 matches at 13 bases. The CDR3 loop spans 16 amino acids. Germline V gene data show CDR1 as MGHRA and CDR2 as YSYEKL. With 0 bases clipped from V and 9 bases from J, the junction kept 5 bases outside the gene matches. The CDR3 DNA follows: TGCGCCAGCAGCCAAGATTGGACTAGCGGGGGAAGTGAGCAGTTCTTC. Translation: CASSQDWTSGGSEQFF.

In this sample, this clone turned up many times. This chain uses TRBV7-9 with TRBJ1-1; D gene unclear. CDR1 SEHNR and CDR2 FQNEAQ come from the germline V gene (reference sequence). The CDR3 extends over 14 amino acids. The V end was cut by 4 bases, the J end by 3 bases, with 12 bases between. Written as DNA, the CDR3 is TGTGCCAGCAGCTCTTCAGAGGAGGACACTGAAGCTTTCTTT. It is translated as CASSSSEEDTEAFF.

V and J are TRBV19 and TRBJ2-1, with 11 bases that match TRBD2. The CDR3 consists of 14 residues. The trim removed 6 bases at V and 8 bases at J, leaving 6 bases unmatched. Germline V CDR1 and CDR2: LNHDA, SQIVND (reference sequence). The CDR3 DNA sequence: TGTGCCAGTAGGTTTAGCGGGGGGGCCTATGAGCAGTTCTTC. It translates to CASRFSGGAYEQFF.

J is TRBJ2-5 and V is TRBV6-5; 10 positions agree with TRBD2. J gave up 1 base and V 5 bases, and 4 bases lay outside the gene matches. Germline V gene lookup returns CDR1 MNHEY and CDR2 SVGAGI. The length of the CDR3 is 15 residues. The CDR3 coding sequence is TGTGCCAGCAGTCCATCTAGCGGGAGCCAAGAGACCCAGTACTTC. Translating gives CASSPSSGSQETQYF.

The sample holds many counts of this clone. The V gene is TRBV27, the J gene TRBJ1-1; no clear D gene. V was pared by 6 bases and J by 1 base, with 3 bases between. There are 11 residues in the CDR3. Germline V gives CDR1 MNHEY, CDR2 SMNVEV (reference sequence). The CDR3 DNA sequence: TGTGCCAGCAGGAAGAACACTGAAGCTTTCTTT. Residues: CASRKNTEAFF.

The chain carries TRBV5-6 and TRBJ1-2; D perhaps matches TRBD1 (5 bases). Germline CDR1 reads SGHDT; CDR2 reads YYEEEE. The CDR3 length is 11 residues. With 4 bases removed from V and 13 bases from J, the gap between germline ends came to 14 bases. The CDR3 loop is CASSAGTDGTF. Written as DNA, the CDR3 is TGTGCCAGCAGCGCCGGGACCGACGGCACCTTC.

In this sample, this clone turned up a few times. The V call is TRBV20-1, the J call TRBJ2-7; 10 nucleotides agree with TRBD1. CDR1 is DFQATT and CDR2 is SNEGSKA in the germline V gene (reference sequence). This CDR3 is built from 11 residues. The DNA for the CDR3 is TGCAGTGCTAGGGGGACAGGGGTTTTTAGCGTC. Its translation is CSARGTGVFSV.

This chain links TRBV27 with TRBJ1-5, with 7 bases identical to TRBD1. The CDR3 sequence is 13 residues long. Losses at the gene ends were 3 bases for V and 7 bases for J; bases not matched to a gene: 3. The germline V gene has CDR1 MNHEY and CDR2 SMNVEV (reference sequence). CDR3 in DNA: TGTGCCAGCAGTTTGGGACAGTCCCAGCCCCAGCATTTT. Translated: CASSLGQSQPQHF.

Here the CDR3 reads CASTGFYEQYV. The DNA for the CDR3 is TGTGCCAGCACAGGATTCTACGAGCAGTACGTC. V and J are TRBV6-1 and TRBJ2-7; D gene ambiguous. The CDR3 covers 11 residues. Trimming cost V 7 bases and J 3 bases, with 7 bases left between them. CDR1 and CDR2 from the germline V gene are MNHNS and SASEGT.